A selection of T cell receptor beta chains follows, all from one sample in a study of T cells in Graves' hyperthyroidism and ophthalmopathy. MiXCR, run by TCRdb on the multiplex PCR reads, gives a single entry per CDR3 protein. Of hundreds of thousands of distinct CDR3 sequences in the sample, about 20% were seen once. Sequencing was done on a sample of blood. The source is a man between 40 and 49 years old with Graves' ophthalmopathy. CDR3s include the opening cysteine and the closing phenylalanine or tryptophan. The D gene is left open where the match is weak. Rows may omit the clone size; those that give it use once, few, many or a size class.

d_call cdr3_length j_call v_call clone_size cdr3_aa cdr3_nt
. 16 TRBJ2-3 TRBV14 . CASSQDSYPRTDTQYF TGTGCCAGCAGCCAAGATAGCTATCCGCGAACAGATACGCAGTATTTT
TRBD1 15 TRBJ2-1 TRBV12-3/TRBV12-4 . CASSLTGGPNNEQFF TGTGCCAGCAGTTTAACAGGGGGGCCGAACAATGAGCAGTTCTTC
TRBD2 16 TRBJ2-1 TRBV20-1 few CSAPGGAGDSYNEQFF TGCAGTGCCCCGGGGGGGGCGGGGGACTCCTACAATGAGCAGTTCTTC
TRBD2 16 TRBJ2-2 TRBV6-2/TRBV6-3 few CASSPPPAGETGELFF TGTGCCAGCAGCCCCCCGCCCGCGGGGGAAACCGGGGAGCTGTTTTTT
TRBD1 15 TRBJ2-2 TRBV5-1 few CASSRRDRGNGELFF TGCGCCAGCAGCCGAAGGGACAGGGGAAACGGGGAGCTGTTTTTT
TRBD2 16 TRBJ2-7 TRBV2 many CASSPNGAGGGYEQYF TGTGCCAGCTCCCCAAATGGAGCGGGAGGGGGATACGAGCAGTACTTC
. 14 TRBJ1-2 TRBV7-8 . CASSFSEFYYGYTF TGTGCCAGCAGCTTCTCAGAGTTCTACTATGGCTACACCTTC
. 13 TRBJ2-7 TRBV9 few CASSDGTKYEQYF TGTGCCAGCAGCGATGGGACCAAGTACGAGCAGTACTTC
. 14 TRBJ2-7 TRBV27 . CASSLLGRSYEQYF TGTGCCAGCAGTTTATTGGGCCGATCCTACGAGCAGTACTTC
. 15 TRBJ1-1 TRBV12-3/TRBV12-4 . CASNFQRIMNTEAFF TGTGCCAGCAATTTCCAGCGGATAATGAACACTGAAGCTTTCTTT